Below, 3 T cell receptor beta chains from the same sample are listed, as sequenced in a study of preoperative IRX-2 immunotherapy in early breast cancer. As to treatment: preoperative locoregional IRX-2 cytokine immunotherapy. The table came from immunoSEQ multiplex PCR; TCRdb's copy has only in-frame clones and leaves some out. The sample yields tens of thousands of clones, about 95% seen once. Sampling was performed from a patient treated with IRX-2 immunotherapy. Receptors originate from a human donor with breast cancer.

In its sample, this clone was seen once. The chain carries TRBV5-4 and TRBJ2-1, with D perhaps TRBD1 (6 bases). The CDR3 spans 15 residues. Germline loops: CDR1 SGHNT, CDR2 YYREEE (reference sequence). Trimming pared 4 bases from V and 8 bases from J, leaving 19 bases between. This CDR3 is CASSPTRGPLYEQFF. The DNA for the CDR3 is TGTGCCAGCAGCCCGACCAGGGGCCCGTTGTATGAGCAGTTCTTC.

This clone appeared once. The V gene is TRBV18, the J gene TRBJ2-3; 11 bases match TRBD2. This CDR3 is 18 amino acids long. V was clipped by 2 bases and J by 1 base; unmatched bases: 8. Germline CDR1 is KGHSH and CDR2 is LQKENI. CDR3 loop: CASSPASGRPSRTDTQYF. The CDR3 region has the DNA TGTGCCAGCTCACCAGCTAGCGGGAGGCCCTCCCGCACAGATACGCAGTATTTT. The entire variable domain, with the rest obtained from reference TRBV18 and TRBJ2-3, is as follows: NAGVMQNPRHLVRRRGQEARLRCSPMKGHSHVYWYRQLPEEGLKFMVYLQKENIIDESGMPKERFSAEFPKEGPSILRIQQVVRGDSAAYFCASSPASGRPSRTDTQYFGPGTRLTVL.

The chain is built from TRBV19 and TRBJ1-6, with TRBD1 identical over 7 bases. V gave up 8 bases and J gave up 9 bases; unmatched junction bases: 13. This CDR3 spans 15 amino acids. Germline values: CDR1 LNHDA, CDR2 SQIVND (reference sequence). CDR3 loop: CASSSSTGSGSPLHF. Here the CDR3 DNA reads TGTGCCAGTTCTTCCTCGACAGGGAGTGGTTCACCCCTCCACTTT.